This entry lists 18 T cell receptor beta chains sequenced from one sample in a study of control samples from healthy donors and cancer patients. Sequenced by immunoSEQ multiplex PCR; TCRdb stores in-frame clones only, minus some. Altogether tens of thousands of clones are present, more than 85% being singletons, with the ten largest covering about 1.3%. Material for sequencing was PBMCs. The receptor set was obtained from a woman in her forties with lung cancer.

This clone came up once. The rearrangement links TRBV12-5 to TRBJ2-1; 7 positions agree with TRBD1. The CDR3 spans 14 residues. CDR1 and CDR2 from the germline V gene are LGHNT and FRNRAP. After removal of 5 bases from V and 7 bases from J, the junction contained 8 bases not matched to a gene. The CDR3 loop is CASGLGQARNEQFF. The CDR3 DNA reads as TGTGCTAGTGGTCTCGGACAGGCTAGGAATGAGCAGTTCTTC. The complete variable domain, with remaining parts taken from reference TRBV12-5 and TRBJ2-1, reads DARVTQTPRHKVTEMGQEVTMRCQPILGHNTVFWYRQTMMQGLELLAYFRNRAPLDDSGMPKDRFSAEMPDATLATLKIQPSEPRDSAVYFCASGLGQARNEQFFGPGTRLTVL.

V usage is TRBV3-1 (or the pseudogene TRBV3-2) and J usage is TRBJ1-3, with a possible D match to TRBD1 (5 bases). Trimming took 4 bases from V and 4 from J, leaving 14 bases between them. The CDR3 sequence is 15 residues long. Germline CDR1 reads LGHDT; CDR2 reads YNNKEL (reference sequence). CDR3 DNA sequence: TGTGCCAGCAGCCCTTTCGTAGGGGACGGAAACACCATATATTTT. This translates into CASSPFVGDGNTIYF.

CDR3 bases: TGTGCCAGCAGCACACGGGGGTGGGTTAATTCACCCCTCCACTTT. It codes for CASSTRGWVNSPLHF. V and J are TRBV5-4 and TRBJ1-6; D is possibly TRBD1 (5 bases). The V and J ends lost 4 bases and 6 bases respectively, with 14 bases between them. The germline gives CDR1 SGHNT, CDR2 YYREEE (reference sequence). The CDR3 has 15 amino acids.

V and J are TRBV12-3 or TRBV12-4 and TRBJ1-1; the D gene is possibly TRBD1 (5 bases). V was clipped by 6 bases and J by 9 bases, with 14 bases between them. The CDR3 consists of 12 residues. CDR3 DNA sequence: TGTGCCAGCAGCTTTGGGGAGGGGAAAGCTTTCTTT. Its protein product is CASSFGEGKAFF.

This chain connects TRBV19 to TRBJ2-1; perhaps D is TRBD1 or TRBD2 (6 bases each). From germline, CDR1 is LNHDA and CDR2 SQIVND (reference sequence). Trimming shortened V by 3 bases and J by 5 bases, and 20 bases separated the two germline ends. The CDR3 runs to 17 residues. The CDR3 nucleotides read TGTGCCAGTAGTATTTCTTTGAGGGGGGCCGGGAACAATGAGCAGTTCTTC. As protein: CASSISLRGAGNNEQFF. The full variable domain, in which reference TRBV19 and TRBJ2-1 provide the parts outside the CDR3, is DGGITQSPKYLFRKEGQNVTLSCEQNLNHDAMYWYRQDPGQGLRLIYYSQIVNDFQKGDIAEGYSVSREKKESFPLTVTSAQKNPTAFYLCASSISLRGAGNNEQFFGPGTRLTVL.

This chain links TRBV11-2 with TRBJ2-1; 7 nucleotides align to TRBD1. The CDR3 extends over 16 amino acids. The germline gives CDR1 SGHAT, CDR2 FQNNGV. The junction had 9 bases not matched to a gene; V was cut back by 0 bases and J by 7 bases. The CDR3 spells CASSLDRQGIRNEQFF. CDR3 sequence (DNA): TGTGCCAGCAGCTTAGATCGACAGGGCATAAGAAATGAGCAGTTCTTC.

The rearrangement joins TRBV29-1 to TRBJ2-7; a weak D match, TRBD1 (5 bases). The CDR3 is 13 residues long. V lost 5 bases and J 0 bases, leaving 11 bases between the germline ends. Germline CDR1 is SQVTM and CDR2 is ANQGSEA. The CDR3 is CSVTTENSYEQYF. For the CDR3, the DNA is TGCAGCGTTACGACAGAGAACTCCTACGAGCAGTACTTC.

The rearrangement uses TRBV28 and TRBJ1-2, with D unresolved. V was pared by 5 bases and J by 4 bases, with 17 bases between. Germline CDR1 is MDHEN and CDR2 is SYDVKM. The CDR3 contains 15 residues. The CDR3, as DNA: TGTGCCAGCAGTACGAGCACCGACGGATCCTATGGCTACACCTTC. It encodes CASSTSTDGSYGYTF.

The chain uses TRBV2 and TRBJ1-1, with 7 bases fitting TRBD1. Germline V gives CDR1 SNHLY, CDR2 FYNNEI. J lost 10 bases, V lost 7 bases, and 12 bases had no gene match. The CDR3 is 13 residues long. DNA for the CDR3: TGTGCCAGCAAGGGGGCCTTCCGCGTGGGAGCTTTCTTT. As protein: CASKGAFRVGAFF.

This clone was counted a single time. The V gene is TRBV7-9, the J gene TRBJ1-5, with 9 bases lining up with TRBD1. The CDR3 totals 15 residues. The germline V gene has CDR1 SEHNR and CDR2 FQNEAQ (reference sequence). V was pared by 3 bases and J by 4 bases, with 4 bases of the junction left unmatched. The CDR3 DNA sequence: TGTGCCAGCAGCTTCGGGACAGGGATGAATCAGCCCCAGCATTTT. Its protein product is CASSFGTGMNQPQHF. Supplemented by reference TRBV7-9 and TRBJ1-5, the full variable domain reads DTGVSQNPRHKITKRGQNVTFRCDPISEHNRLYWYRQTLGQGPEFLTYFQNEAQLEKSRLLSDRFSAERPKGSFSTLEIQRTEQGDSAMYLCASSFGTGMNQPQHFGDGTRLSIL.

The rearrangement uses TRBV12-5 and TRBJ1-6; D is unresolved. Trimming pared 6 bases from V and 7 bases from J, leaving 10 bases between. The CDR3 is made up of 13 amino acids. Germline loops: CDR1 LGHNT, CDR2 FRNRAP. For the CDR3, the DNA is TGTGCTAGTGGGGGCGGGAGGAATTCACCCCTCCACTTT. This codes for CASGGGRNSPLHF.

This chain uses TRBV27 with TRBJ2-7; the D is unclear. Trimming took off 5 bases at V and 5 bases at J, with 19 bases between the two ends. CDR1 is MNHEY, CDR2 SMNVEV, per germline (reference sequence). The CDR3 is made up of 15 amino acids. CDR3 protein: CASSVHPPASHEQYF. DNA of the CDR3: TGTGCCAGCAGTGTACACCCCCCGGCGAGCCACGAGCAGTACTTC.

The chain carries TRBV7-2 and TRBJ2-2; 9 bases fit TRBD2. CDR1 and CDR2 (germline): SGHTA, FQGNSA. V lost 4 bases and J lost 7; bases outside the gene matches: 19. The CDR3 is made up of 19 amino acids. This CDR3 is CASSSTPRRGGGPGGELFF. In DNA form, the CDR3 reads TGTGCCAGCAGCTCAACCCCCCGCCGCGGGGGGGGCCCAGGCGGGGAGCTGTTTTTT.

The chain employs TRBV19 and TRBJ1-3, with D tentatively TRBD1 (6 bases). The CDR3 covers 14 residues. The germline gives CDR1 LNHDA, CDR2 SQIVND (reference sequence). V was cut by 0 bases and J by 4 bases, with 7 bases left in between. Here the CDR3 reads CASSIEGAGNTIYF. CDR3 in DNA: TGTGCCAGTAGTATAGAGGGGGCCGGAAACACCATATATTTT.

In this sample, this clone turned up once. The chain links TRBV2 to TRBJ1-5, with a tentative D call TRBD1 (6 bases). The CDR3 runs 13 residues. Germline CDR1 SNHLY, CDR2 FYNNEI. Trimming cost V 8 bases and J 3 bases, with 11 bases left between them. DNA for the CDR3: TGTGCCAGCGGTAACAGGGACAATCAGCCCCAGCATTTT. This gives the protein CASGNRDNQPQHF.

The chain links TRBV10-3 to TRBJ1-2, with D possibly TRBD1 on 6 matching bases. Germline CDR1 reads ENHRY; CDR2 reads SYGVKD. With 4 bases removed from V and 6 bases from J, the gap between germline ends came to 15 bases. This CDR3 contains 14 residues. The CDR3 bases are TGTGCCATCAGTGGCCTTGGACAGAGAAATGGCTACACCTTC. Encoded protein: CAISGLGQRNGYTF.

The rearrangement uses TRBV6-5 and TRBJ1-1, with a tentative D call TRBD1 (5 bases). CDR3 length equals 15 residues. V was cut by 4 bases and J by 3 bases, with 15 bases left in between. The germline gives CDR1 MNHEY, CDR2 SVGAGI. The CDR3 protein is CASSFQGSEYTEAFF. In nucleotides, the CDR3 is TGTGCCAGCAGTTTCCAGGGTTCTGAGTACACTGAAGCTTTCTTT.

Points on this clone: A junction end diverges from the germline sequence, so it may reflect a read error. This chain uses TRBV3-1 (or the pseudogene TRBV3-2) with TRBJ2-3; no definite D call. This CDR3 has 14 residues. CDR1 and CDR2 (germline): LGHDT, YNNKEL (reference sequence). CDR3 region: CASNQQATTDTQYF. The DNA for the CDR3 is TGTGCCAGCAACCAACAAGCGACCACAGATACGCAGTATTTT.